These 29 T cell receptor beta chains were all obtained from the same sample, sequenced in a study of shared clonotypes between healthy human individuals. TCRdb's copy holds only in-frame clones and misses some; the assay was immunoSEQ multiplex PCR. The profile shows about 770,000 clones, 72% of them singletons. Input material: memory CD4+ T cells sorted from blood. This sample's subset: CD45RA-negative fraction. These receptors originate from a woman aged 25 to 45 in good health.

The genes are TRBV2 and TRBJ2-1; D possibly corresponds to TRBD1 (5 bases). The germline CDR1 and CDR2 sequences are SNHLY and FYNNEI. The CDR3 is 15 residues long. The V and J ends lost 11 bases and 0 bases respectively, with 17 bases between them. This chain's CDR3 is CAGQWTRDSYNEQFF. CDR3 in DNA: TGTGCCGGACAATGGACCAGGGACTCCTACAATGAGCAGTTCTTC.

The table lists this clone with a count of one. Other DNA variants within this sample encode the same CDR3. This chain links TRBV7-3 with TRBJ1-1, with a possible D match to TRBD1 (5 bases). Germline V lookup: CDR1 SGHTA, CDR2 FQGTGA. This CDR3 spans 14 amino acids. V lost 3 bases and J lost 2, with 10 bases in between. The CDR3 region is CASSLIGGNTEAFF. CDR3 sequence (DNA): TGTGCCAGCAGCTTGATTGGGGGAAACACTGAAGCTTTCTTT. Variable domain in full (rest from reference TRBV7-3 and TRBJ1-1): GAGVSQTPSNKVTEKGKYVELRCDPISGHTALYWYRQSLGQGPEFLIYFQGTGAADDSGLPNDRFFAVRPEGSVSTLKIQRTERGDSAVYLCASSLIGGNTEAFFGQGTRLTVV.

Regarding this clone: The same CDR3 arises from other DNA sequences in this sample as well. The rearrangement links TRBV18 to TRBJ2-2; no clear D gene. This CDR3 region has 14 residues. Per germline, CDR1 KGHSH and CDR2 LQKENI. Trimming removed 3 bases from V and 1 base from J, with 6 bases in between. CDR3 DNA: TGTGCCAGCTCACCCTCACGGAACACCGGGGAGCTGTTTTTT. Its translation is CASSPSRNTGELFF.

V and J are TRBV7-2 and TRBJ2-3; TRBD1 might be the D (5 bases). Between the trimmed V and J ends, which lost 4 bases and 2 bases, there was a span of 19 bases. The length of the CDR3 is 17 residues. Germline CDR1 reads SGHTA; CDR2 reads FQGNSA. The CDR3: CASSSPRAKTVTDTQYF. The CDR3, as DNA: TGTGCCAGCAGCTCCCCCCGGGCTAAGACAGTCACAGATACGCAGTATTTT.

The chain couples TRBV7-9 to TRBJ2-3; weak D call: TRBD2 (5 bases). This CDR3 has 13 residues. The germline V gene encodes CDR1 SEHNR and CDR2 FQNEAQ (reference sequence). Trimming shortened V by 5 bases and J by 3 bases, and 9 bases separated the two germline ends. CDR3 protein: CASSTGVTDTQYF. CDR3 bases: TGTGCCAGCAGCACCGGGGTAACAGATACGCAGTATTTT.

The chain recombines TRBV19 with TRBJ2-1, with D possibly being TRBD1 (5 bases). V was cut by 5 bases and J by 2 bases, with 7 bases left in between. CDR1 LNHDA and CDR2 SQIVND come from the germline V gene (reference sequence). This CDR3 spans 13 amino acids. The CDR3 DNA is TGTGCCAGTAGTCGGACAACCTACAATGAGCAGTTCTTC. Translating gives CASSRTTYNEQFF.

J is TRBJ1-1 and V is TRBV5-5, with D unclear. The CDR3 contains 13 residues. The germline V and J ends were trimmed by 4 bases and 6 bases, with 13 bases remaining between them. Looked up from germline, CDR1 is SGHKS and CDR2 is YYEKEE (reference sequence). CDR3 bases: TGTGCCAGCAGCCCTGACGGGGTATCTGAAGCTTTCTTT. It is translated as CASSPDGVSEAFF.

The DNA for the CDR3 is TGTGCCAGCAGCTCAGCGGGAGGGCCAGATGAGCAGTTCTTC. Translating it yields CASSSAGGPDEQFF. The gene calls are TRBV7-3 and TRBJ2-1, with 10 nucleotides matching TRBD2. The CDR3 totals 14 residues. V lost 4 bases and J lost 8; bases outside the gene matches: 5. Per germline, CDR1 SGHTA and CDR2 FQGTGA.

In its sample, this clone was seen once. CDR3 protein: CAISGGESSYNSPLHF. CDR3 sequence (DNA): TGTGCCATCAGTGGGGGGGAAAGCTCCTATAATTCACCCCTCCACTTT. This chain connects TRBV10-3 to TRBJ1-6; D may be TRBD1 (5 bases). Germline V lookup: CDR1 ENHRY, CDR2 SYGVKD. CDR3 size: 16 residues. Trimming pared 4 bases from V and 0 bases from J, leaving 10 bases between.

V is TRBV18 and J is TRBJ2-7; 10 nucleotides line up with TRBD1. Germline V gene data show CDR1 as KGHSH and CDR2 as LQKENI. V shed 6 bases and J 7 bases; nucleotides not matched to a gene: 9. This CDR3 comprises 14 residues. CDR3 bases: TGTGCCAGCTCCGCCCGACAGGGGGCCGGGGAGCAGTACTTC. Encoded protein: CASSARQGAGEQYF.

This clone was recorded once. Other nucleotide sequences in the sample specify the same CDR3. The gene calls are TRBV5-1 and TRBJ2-3; TRBD1 matches at 7 bases. The ends lost 0 bases at V and 0 bases at J; junction bases unmatched: 1. CDR3 size: 15 residues. Per germline, CDR1 SGHRS and CDR2 YFSETQ. CDR3 sequence: CASSLVGGSTDTQYF. The CDR3 nucleotides read TGCGCCAGCAGCTTGGTAGGGGGCAGCACAGATACGCAGTATTTT.

The gene calls are TRBV6-5 and TRBJ2-2; no firm D call. CDR3 length: 14 residues. Germline CDR1 reads MNHEY; CDR2 reads SVGAGI. Between the trimmed V and J ends, which lost 5 bases and 1 base, there was a span of 8 bases. In DNA form, the CDR3 reads TGTGCCAGCAGTCCATTTGGGAACACCGGGGAGCTGTTTTTT. Protein product: CASSPFGNTGELFF.

This clone was picked up a small number of times. Within the sample, other DNA sequences also encode this same CDR3. V usage is TRBV30 and J usage is TRBJ2-7; no definite D call. Deletions cut 0 bases from V and 1 base from J, with 4 bases between. The CDR3 spans 12 residues. Germline V gives CDR1 GTSNPN, CDR2 SVGIG (reference sequence). The DNA for the CDR3 is TGTGCCTGGAGTGTACTTTCCTACGAGCAGTACTTC. The encoded protein is CAWSVLSYEQYF.

The sample holds a few counts of this clone. The V gene is TRBV11-2, the J gene TRBJ1-2, with D uncertain. Germline V gene sequence: CDR1 SGHAT, CDR2 FQNNGV. Trimming left V 0 bases short and J 4 bases short, with 3 bases between. The CDR3 contains 12 residues. CDR3 sequence reads: CASSLEGYGYTF. In DNA form, the CDR3 reads TGTGCCAGCAGCTTAGAAGGCTATGGCTACACCTTC.

This chain links TRBV10-3 with TRBJ1-1; 12 nucleotides line up with TRBD1. Germline V gene sequence: CDR1 ENHRY, CDR2 SYGVKD. J was trimmed by 0 bases and V by 11 bases; bases with no gene match: 7. The CDR3 runs 15 residues. This chain's CDR3 is CASRDRGQVNTEAFF. The CDR3 DNA is TGTGCCTCCCGGGACAGGGGGCAGGTGAACACTGAAGCTTTCTTT.

This clone showed up just a few times. The gene calls are TRBV28 and TRBJ2-3; the D gene is possibly TRBD1 (8 bases). Germline CDR1 reads MDHEN; CDR2 reads SYDVKM. The CDR3 covers 17 residues. With 4 bases removed from V and 6 bases from J, the gap between germline ends came to 23 bases. The CDR3 protein is CASSSYRGGIAGDTQYF. CDR3 sequence (DNA): TGTGCCAGCAGTTCTTACAGGGGGGGAATAGCGGGCGATACGCAGTATTTT.

The rearrangement joins TRBV6-1 to TRBJ2-2, with 7 nucleotides matching TRBD2. This CDR3 spans 16 amino acids. V shed 1 base, J shed 3 bases, and the junction held 5 bases outside the gene matches. The germline V gene encodes CDR1 MNHNS and CDR2 SASEGT. CDR3 nucleotides: TGTGCCAGCAGTGAAGGTTTCGCGGGGGACACCGGGGAGCTGTTTTTT. Translating gives CASSEGFAGDTGELFF.

This chain uses TRBV7-9 with TRBJ1-5; D is unclear. Germline V CDR1 and CDR2: SEHNR, FQNEAQ (reference sequence). CDR3 length equals 12 residues. With 5 bases removed from V and 7 bases from J, the gap between germline ends came to 9 bases. The CDR3 region is CASSVGEQPQHF. CDR3 nucleotide sequence: TGTGCCAGCAGCGTGGGTGAGCAGCCCCAGCATTTT.

The V call is TRBV19, the J call TRBJ2-1, with 15 bases lining up with TRBD2. The CDR3 runs to 16 residues. Germline lookup yields CDR1 LNHDA and CDR2 SQIVND (reference sequence). J gave up 6 bases and V 5 bases, and 5 bases lay outside the gene matches. The CDR3 DNA sequence: TGTGCCAGTAGTGTTCAGGGACTAGCGGGAGGCAATGAGCAGTTCTTC. Protein: CASSVQGLAGGNEQFF.

This clone has a handful of counts. V is TRBV28 and J is TRBJ1-1; 9 nucleotides align to TRBD1. The CDR3 spans 12 residues. V dropped 6 bases and J dropped 10; count of bases not matched to a gene: 6. Germline V gene sequence: CDR1 MDHEN, CDR2 SYDVKM. The DNA of the CDR3 is TGTGCCAGCAGCTTACAGGGGGCAGCAGCTTTCTTT. It encodes CASSLQGAAAFF.

V usage is TRBV30 and J usage is TRBJ2-7; D uncertain. This CDR3 spans 12 amino acids. V was trimmed by 2 bases and J by 3 bases, leaving 8 bases between them. CDR1 and CDR2 (germline): GTSNPN, SVGIG (reference sequence). The CDR3 spells CAWSRIGYEQYF. As DNA, the CDR3 is TGTGCCTGGAGTAGAATAGGCTACGAGCAGTACTTC.

This clone was seen repeatedly, ten times or more. This chain connects TRBV28 to TRBJ2-3; 7 positions agree with TRBD2. This CDR3 is built from 14 residues. CDR1 MDHEN and CDR2 SYDVKM come from the germline V gene. V lost 5 bases, J lost 2 bases, and 4 bases stayed unmatched. Written as DNA, the CDR3 is TGTGCCAGCAGTAAAGCGGGATTCACAGATACGCAGTATTTT. Its translation is CASSKAGFTDTQYF.

The chain combines TRBV6-5 with TRBJ1-1; D is ambiguous. V lost 4 bases and J 0 bases, leaving 6 bases between the germline ends. Germline lookup yields CDR1 MNHEY and CDR2 SVGAGI. This CDR3 region has 13 residues. The CDR3 sequence is CASSLVMNTEAFF. CDR3 coding DNA: TGTGCCAGCAGTTTGGTCATGAACACTGAAGCTTTCTTT.

The rearrangement links TRBV19 to TRBJ2-7, with 10 bases lining up with TRBD2. Trimming at V came to 5 bases and at J to 3 bases, leaving 19 bases not matched to a gene. The CDR3 runs to 19 residues. Germline CDR1 reads LNHDA; CDR2 reads SQIVND (reference sequence). CDR3 in DNA: TGTGCCAGTAGTTCCGGGAGCGGGAGGGCCTCCTCTCCCCTCTACGAGCAGTACTTC. This gives the protein CASSSGSGRASSPLYEQYF.

The V and J genes are TRBV11-3 and TRBJ2-1; no definite D call. Germline V gives CDR1 SGHNT, CDR2 YENEEA. The CDR3 is made up of 16 amino acids. V lost 4 bases and J 0 bases, leaving 13 bases between the germline ends. The CDR3 protein is CASSSRDSSSYNEQFF. The CDR3 DNA sequence: TGTGCCAGCAGCTCCCGCGACTCCAGCTCCTACAATGAGCAGTTCTTC.

The genes are TRBV25-1 and TRBJ1-3; D perhaps matches TRBD1 (6 bases). Deletions cut 7 bases from V and 3 bases from J, with 10 bases between. The CDR3 runs to 13 residues. Germline V gene data show CDR1 as MGHDK and CDR2 as SYGVNS. CDR3 amino acids: CASTPQGGNTIYF. CDR3 sequence (DNA): TGTGCCAGCACCCCACAGGGTGGAAACACCATATATTTT.

The gene calls are TRBV6-1 and TRBJ2-1, with no clear D. The CDR3 consists of 12 residues. Germline CDR1 and CDR2: MNHNS and SASEGT. V was clipped by 4 bases and J by 6 bases, with 7 bases between them. The CDR3 nucleotides read TGTGCCAGCAGTGCTAAGCCCAATGAGCAGTTCTTC. Its protein is CASSAKPNEQFF.

This clone is a singleton in its sample. This rearrangement joins TRBV11-2 to TRBJ2-1; 13 positions match TRBD2. Trimming removed 4 bases from V and 11 bases from J; junction bases left unmatched: 14. The germline CDR1 and CDR2 sequences are SGHAT and FQNNGV. The CDR3 extends over 17 amino acids. The CDR3: CASSSYGGLAGDSKQFF. Here the CDR3 DNA reads TGTGCCAGCAGCTCATACGGAGGACTAGCGGGAGACTCGAAGCAGTTCTTC.

The CDR3 here is CASSNSQGAAEAFF. The CDR3 nucleotides read TGTGCCAGCTCAAATTCCCAGGGGGCTGCTGAAGCTTTCTTT. The V call is TRBV18, the J call TRBJ1-1, with 8 bases aligning to TRBD1. Germline CDR1 and CDR2: KGHSH and LQKENI. The ends lost 5 bases at V and 6 bases at J; junction bases unmatched: 8. CDR3 length equals 14 residues.